This is a list of T cell receptor beta chains from one sample in a study of technical replicates of blood from a handful of donors. Assay used: immunoSEQ multiplex PCR; TCRdb lists only in-frame clones, some missing. The data show about 83,000 clones, around nine tenths seen once. Sequenced sample: T cells isolated from PBMCs. Every receptor here comes from a human donor in good health. Each CDR3 is given with its conserved first and last residue. The D gene is left open where the match is weak. Size is stated for part of the rows, as once, few or many counts, or as a class when the clone is expanded.

J: TRBJ2-2; D: NA; size: NA; V: TRBV7-9; CDR3: CASSISGTGELFF; DNA: TGTGCCAGCAGCATTAGCGGCACCGGGGAGCTGTTTTTT
J: TRBJ1-1; D: NA; size: once; V: TRBV9; CDR3: CASSTFLHPHEAFF; DNA: TGTGCCAGCAGCACATTCCTCCACCCCCATGAAGCTTTCTTT
J: TRBJ1-2; D: NA; size: NA; V: TRBV2; CDR3: CASSANLGRPRSNYGYTF; DNA: TGTGCCAGCAGCGCTAATCTGGGCAGGCCAAGATCAAACTATGGCTACACCTTC
J: TRBJ1-1; D: NA; size: NA; V: TRBV7-2; CDR3: CASSFLTGPAFF; DNA: TGTGCCAGCAGCTTTCTAACAGGGCCCGCTTTCTTT
J: TRBJ1-5; D: TRBD1; size: NA; V: TRBV19; CDR3: CASRVMSGQGSGQPQHF; DNA: TGTGCCAGTAGAGTTATGTCGGGACAGGGTTCCGGTCAGCCCCAGCATTTT
J: TRBJ2-1; D: TRBD2; size: NA; V: TRBV4-1; CDR3: CASSHPPGLAGDNEQFF; DNA: TGCGCCAGCAGCCATCCCCCGGGACTAGCGGGAGACAATGAGCAGTTCTTC
J: TRBJ1-2; D: TRBD1; size: once; V: TRBV5-1; CDR3: CASSPGDRVSHGYTF; DNA: TGCGCCAGCAGCCCCGGGGACAGGGTGTCTCACGGCTACACCTTC
J: TRBJ1-3; D: TRBD1; size: NA; V: TRBV4-1; CDR3: CASSQMDRAGNTIYF; DNA: TGCGCCAGCAGCCAAATGGACAGGGCTGGAAACACCATATATTTT
J: TRBJ1-4; D: NA; size: NA; V: TRBV7-9; CDR3: CASSLSTGTNEKLFF; DNA: TGTGCCAGCAGCCTAAGTACAGGGACTAATGAAAAACTGTTTTTT
J: TRBJ2-1; D: NA; size: NA; V: TRBV6-1; CDR3: CASREKDTYNEQFF; DNA: TGTGCCAGCAGGGAGAAGGACACCTACAATGAGCAGTTCTTC
J: TRBJ2-7; D: TRBD2; size: once; V: TRBV5-4; CDR3: CASSLDGPGSGTSDSYEQYF; DNA: TGTGCCAGCAGCTTGGATGGCCCTGGTTCTGGGACTAGCGACTCCTACGAGCAGTACTTC
J: TRBJ1-2; D: TRBD1; size: NA; V: TRBV5-8; CDR3: CASSTGTGHGYTF; DNA: TGTGCCAGCAGCACAGGGACAGGGCACGGCTACACCTTC
J: TRBJ2-1; D: TRBD2; size: NA; V: TRBV30; CDR3: CAWSSRPSGGANEQFF; DNA: TGTGCCTGGAGTTCCCGTCCCAGCGGGGGGGCGAATGAGCAGTTCTTC
J: TRBJ1-1; D: NA; size: few; V: TRBV30; CDR3: CAWIENTEAFF; DNA: TGTGCCTGGATAGAGAACACTGAAGCTTTCTTT
J: TRBJ1-4; D: TRBD1; size: NA; V: TRBV4-1; CDR3: CASSRTGTGPTEKLFF; DNA: TGCGCCAGCAGCCGCACCGGGACAGGGCCTACTGAAAAACTGTTTTTT
J: TRBJ2-2; D: NA; size: once; V: TRBV4-1; CDR3: CASSQDSRGGELFF; DNA: TGCGCCAGCAGCCAAGATAGTCGGGGCGGGGAGCTGTTTTTT
J: TRBJ2-3; D: TRBD2; size: NA; V: TRBV25-1; CDR3: CASSAPGLATNTQYF; DNA: TGTGCCAGCAGTGCCCCAGGACTAGCGACCAATACGCAGTATTTT
J: TRBJ2-5; D: TRBD2; size: NA; V: TRBV10-2; CDR3: CASRAAGSQETQYF; DNA: TGCGCCAGCAGGGCAGCGGGATCTCAAGAGACCCAGTACTTC
J: TRBJ2-7; D: TRBD2; size: NA; V: TRBV28; CDR3: CASTPGLADSYEQYF; DNA: TGTGCCAGCACCCCAGGACTAGCGGACTCCTACGAGCAGTACTTC
J: TRBJ2-1; D: NA; size: NA; V: TRBV9; CDR3: CASSGGAMVQFF; DNA: TGTGCCAGCAGCGGGGGAGCTATGGTGCAGTTCTTC
J: TRBJ2-2; D: NA; size: NA; V: TRBV11-3; CDR3: CASSRRGRELFF; DNA: TGTGCCAGCAGCCGCAGGGGCCGGGAGCTGTTTTTT
J: TRBJ2-5; D: NA; size: once; V: TRBV21-1; CDR3: CASSTGTFQETQYF; DNA: TGTGCCAGCAGCACAGGGACATTCCAAGAGACCCAGTACTTC
J: TRBJ1-1; D: NA; size: NA; V: TRBV7-2; CDR3: CASSLSRRVYAEAFF; DNA: TGTGCCAGCAGCTTATCGCGCAGGGTTTATGCTGAAGCTTTCTTT
J: TRBJ1-2; D: TRBD1; size: NA; V: TRBV7-6; CDR3: CASTSFNPGQGLGYTF; DNA: TGTGCCAGCACCTCCTTTAACCCAGGACAGGGGCTTGGCTACACCTTC
J: TRBJ1-2; D: NA; size: NA; V: TRBV4-2; CDR3: CASSRQRQDSMVHYGYTF; DNA: TGTGCCAGCAGCCGCCAGCGACAGGACTCTATGGTTCACTATGGCTACACCTTC
J: TRBJ2-7; D: NA; size: NA; V: TRBV2; CDR3: CASSERYFRYEQYF; DNA: TGTGCCAGCAGTGAACGCTACTTCCGCTACGAGCAGTACTTC
J: TRBJ2-7; D: NA; size: NA; V: TRBV5-1; CDR3: CASRGVNEQYF; DNA: TGCGCCAGCAGGGGAGTAAACGAGCAGTACTTC
J: TRBJ2-3; D: TRBD1; size: NA; V: TRBV5-1; CDR3: CASSLEGQAPRDTQYF; DNA: TGCGCCAGCAGCTTGGAGGGACAGGCACCTCGGGATACGCAGTATTTT
J: TRBJ2-7; D: TRBD1; size: NA; V: TRBV28; CDR3: CASRTQGGLVVEQYF; DNA: TGTGCCAGCAGGACACAGGGGGGACTGGTCGTCGAGCAGTACTTC
J: TRBJ1-1; D: TRBD1; size: NA; V: TRBV5-4; CDR3: CASSSTGAPEAFF; DNA: TGTGCCAGCAGCTCGACAGGGGCCCCTGAAGCTTTCTTT
J: TRBJ2-1; D: TRBD2; size: NA; V: TRBV28; CDR3: CASSFEGGGSSYNEQFF; DNA: TGTGCCAGCAGTTTCGAAGGCGGGGGGAGCTCCTACAATGAGCAGTTCTTC
J: TRBJ2-7; D: TRBD1; size: NA; V: TRBV28; CDR3: CASSLIRGDRGSYEQYF; DNA: TGTGCCAGCAGTTTAATTCGGGGCGACAGGGGGAGTTACGAGCAGTACTTC
J: TRBJ2-3; D: TRBD2; size: NA; V: TRBV6-1; CDR3: CASSEGLAGGIDTQYF; DNA: TGTGCCAGCAGTGAGGGGCTAGCGGGGGGGATAGATACGCAGTATTTT
J: TRBJ1-1; D: TRBD1; size: once; V: TRBV5-4; CDR3: CASSLGQGRTNTEAFF; DNA: TGTGCCAGCAGCTTGGGACAGGGGCGGACGAACACTGAAGCTTTCTTT
J: TRBJ2-3; D: TRBD1; size: NA; V: TRBV6-1; CDR3: CARNYRGSDTDTQYF; DNA: TGTGCCAGAAACTACAGGGGGTCGGACACAGATACGCAGTATTTT
J: TRBJ2-5; D: NA; size: NA; V: TRBV2; CDR3: CARGSQAGVKKETQYF; DNA: TGTGCCAGGGGTTCCCAAGCAGGGGTTAAAAAAGAGACCCAGTACTTC
J: TRBJ1-5; D: NA; size: few; V: TRBV29-1; CDR3: CSVSDGDQPQHF; DNA: TGCAGCGTTTCTGACGGGGATCAGCCCCAGCATTTT
J: TRBJ1-5; D: NA; size: NA; V: TRBV6-1; CDR3: CASILQGRDNQPQHF; DNA: TGTGCCAGCATTCTCCAGGGGAGGGACAATCAGCCCCAGCATTTT
J: TRBJ2-7; D: NA; size: NA; V: TRBV28; CDR3: CASSLTEYEQYF; DNA: TGTGCCAGCAGCCTGACGGAGTACGAGCAGTACTTC
J: TRBJ1-2; D: NA; size: NA; V: TRBV6-1; CDR3: CASSEAWTNYGYTF; DNA: TGTGCCAGCAGTGAAGCTTGGACAAACTATGGCTACACCTTC
J: TRBJ2-5; D: TRBD2; size: NA; V: TRBV15; CDR3: CATSRGSSGQETQYF; DNA: TGTGCCACCAGCAGAGGGTCTAGCGGACAAGAGACCCAGTACTTC
J: TRBJ2-3; D: NA; size: NA; V: TRBV6-1; CDR3: CASSEVTGIADTQYF; DNA: TGTGCCAGCAGTGAAGTTACAGGGATTGCAGATACGCAGTATTTT
J: TRBJ2-3; D: NA; size: NA; V: TRBV10-2; CDR3: CASSERDWDTDTQYF; DNA: TGCGCCAGCAGTGAAAGGGACTGGGACACAGATACGCAGTATTTT
J: TRBJ2-2; D: NA; size: NA; V: TRBV2; CDR3: CASSETGLASGELFF; DNA: TGTGCCAGCAGTGAAACAGGGCTAGCAAGCGGGGAGCTGTTTTTT
J: TRBJ2-7; D: TRBD1; size: NA; V: TRBV27; CDR3: CASSPGTGYTSSYEQYF; DNA: TGTGCCAGCAGTCCCGGGACAGGGTATACCAGCTCCTACGAGCAGTACTTC
J: TRBJ2-3; D: TRBD1; size: NA; V: TRBV2; CDR3: CASSEGDRGTDTQYF; DNA: TGTGCCAGCAGTGAAGGGGACAGGGGTACAGATACGCAGTATTTT
J: TRBJ1-4; D: NA; size: NA; V: TRBV6-5; CDR3: CASSAVGGSGVKLFF; DNA: TGTGCCAGCAGTGCCGTGGGGGGTAGCGGAGTAAAACTGTTTTTT
J: TRBJ2-7; D: NA; size: once; V: TRBV10-1; CDR3: CASSGVQSHEQYF; DNA: TGCGCCAGCAGCGGTGTTCAATCCCACGAGCAGTACTTC
J: TRBJ2-1; D: TRBD2; size: NA; V: TRBV14; CDR3: CASSQDIRPSGRDNEQFF; DNA: TGTGCCAGCAGCCAAGATATACGTCCGAGCGGGAGAGACAATGAGCAGTTCTTC
J: TRBJ2-1; D: TRBD2; size: NA; V: TRBV5-1; CDR3: CASSRGVGEILFF; DNA: TGCGCCAGCAGCCGGGGGGTGGGGGAAATCTTGTTCTTC
J: TRBJ1-5; D: NA; size: few; V: TRBV4-1; CDR3: CASSQDSRGPGNQPQHF; DNA: TGCGCCAGCAGCCAAGATTCGCGGGGCCCGGGCAATCAGCCCCAGCATTTT
J: TRBJ2-7; D: NA; size: NA; V: TRBV18; CDR3: CASSPGSSYEQYF; DNA: TGTGCCAGCTCACCAGGGAGCTCCTACGAGCAGTACTTC
J: TRBJ1-1; D: NA; size: NA; V: TRBV5-4; CDR3: CASSLASMNTEAFF; DNA: TGTGCCAGCAGCTTGGCCAGTATGAACACTGAAGCTTTCTTT
J: TRBJ1-1; D: NA; size: once; V: TRBV6-1; CDR3: CASSEGGRRTEAFF; DNA: TGTGCCAGCAGTGAAGGGGGGCGCCGGACTGAAGCTTTCTTT
J: TRBJ1-4; D: NA; size: NA; V: TRBV28; CDR3: CATTLQPNEKLFF; DNA: TGTGCCACCACCCTACAGCCTAATGAAAAACTGTTTTTT
J: TRBJ2-7; D: NA; size: NA; V: TRBV5-8; CDR3: CASSLSGGLYGEQYF; DNA: TGTGCCAGCAGCTTGTCAGGGGGACTTTACGGGGAGCAGTACTTC
J: TRBJ1-3; D: NA; size: NA; V: TRBV21-1; CDR3: CASTKWGSVISGNTIYF; DNA: TGTGCCAGCACCAAATGGGGCTCGGTAATCTCTGGAAACACCATATATTTT
J: TRBJ1-5; D: NA; size: NA; V: TRBV2; CDR3: CASSEQGRQPQHF; DNA: TGTGCCAGCAGTGAACAGGGCCGACAGCCCCAGCATTTT
J: TRBJ2-3; D: NA; size: NA; V: TRBV4-1; CDR3: CASSQASVRGTDTQYF; DNA: TGCGCCAGCAGCCAAGCTTCAGTTAGGGGGACAGATACGCAGTATTTT